The present T cell receptor beta chain was sequenced within a study of response to subunit inactivated influenza vaccine. Each CDR3 protein gets one entry after TCRdb re-called the RT-PCR reads with MiXCR. The table includes about 570,000 distinct CDR3 sequences, around 11% detected once. This clonotype was seen only a few times. CDR3 length: 14 amino acids. Germline trimming cut 1 base from V and 5 bases from J; bases unmatched to any gene: 1. Germline CDR1 and CDR2: LGHDT and YNNKEL (reference sequence). The same sample was also studied in work on T cells expressing NK-cell markers. This second report adds: What made the TCR beta cDNA was 5'RACE template switching with UMIs.

This chain uses TRBV3-1 with TRBJ1-5; 8 nucleotides match TRBD1. This receptor was identified in a man aged 45-65 years who received an inactivated influenza vaccine. The sample consisted of PBMCs from blood, taken on the day of vaccination. The CDR3 coding sequence is TGTGCCAGCAGCCAAGGACAGGGGCATCAGCCCCAGCATTTT. It codes for CASSQGQGHQPQHF.